The 19 T cell receptor beta chains listed next were all sequenced from one sample in a study of T cells in Graves' hyperthyroidism and ophthalmopathy. Researchers amplified the TCR beta CDR3 regions from RNA transcripts. HTBI primers drove first-round RT-PCR of the TCR CDR3. TCRdb re-called the multiplex PCR reads through MiXCR, storing one row per CDR3 protein. The table has roughly 700,000 distinct CDR3 sequences, around 16% seen once; the top ten hold around 16%. The sequencing input was blood. These receptors originate from a man in his fifties with Graves' hyperthyroidism.

This clonotype has ten or more counts. The chain links TRBV28 to TRBJ2-7; TRBD2 agrees at 13 bases. There are 16 residues in the CDR3. V was clipped by 3 bases and J by 4 bases; unmatched bases: 6. The germline CDR1 and CDR2 sequences are MDHEN and SYDVKM. This CDR3 is CASSLGLAGIPYEQYF. CDR3 coding DNA: TGTGCCAGCAGTTTGGGACTAGCGGGGATCCCGTACGAGCAGTACTTC. Full variable domain (rest looked up from reference TRBV28 and TRBJ2-7): DVKVTQSSRYLVKRTGEKVFLECVQDMDHENMFWYRQDPGLGLRLIYFSYDVKMKEKGDIPEGYSVSREKKERFSLILESASTNQTSMYLCASSLGLAGIPYEQYFGPGTRLTVT.

The rearrangement links TRBV19 to TRBJ1-5, with a weak D call TRBD1 (5 bases). The germline V gene encodes CDR1 LNHDA and CDR2 SQIVND (reference sequence). V was clipped by 5 bases and J by 7 bases, with 18 bases between them. The CDR3 extends over 15 amino acids. CDR3 nucleotides: TGTGCCAGTAGTGCCCGGGATGGGGCTCGCCAGCCCCAGCATTTT. It yields the protein CASSARDGARQPQHF.

In this sample, this clonotype turned up many times. This rearrangement joins TRBV2 to TRBJ1-2; D possibly corresponds to TRBD1 (6 bases). The CDR3 is 14 residues long. CDR1 SNHLY and CDR2 FYNNEI come from the germline V gene. The V end was cut by 6 bases, the J end by 0 bases, with 11 bases between. The CDR3 region is CASRAGGANYGYTF. Here the CDR3 DNA reads TGTGCCAGCAGAGCCGGGGGCGCTAACTATGGCTACACCTTC.

This clonotype was observed at least ten times. This chain connects TRBV27 to TRBJ1-2, with D maybe TRBD1 (5 bases). The ends were cut back, 5 bases at V and 4 bases at J, with 11 bases in the middle. This CDR3 has 13 amino acids. CDR1 MNHEY and CDR2 SMNVEV come from the germline V gene (reference sequence). The CDR3 sequence: CASSVGLSYGYTF. CDR3 coding DNA: TGTGCCAGCAGTGTGGGGCTCAGCTATGGCTACACCTTC.

This chain links TRBV6-5 with TRBJ2-7; 9 nucleotides agree with TRBD2. Per the germline V gene, CDR1 is MNHEY and CDR2 is SVGAGI. CDR3 length: 16 amino acids. V lost 0 bases, J lost 6 bases, and 9 bases stayed unmatched. This chain's CDR3 is CASSYSLGTSRIEQYF. The CDR3 DNA reads as TGTGCCAGCAGTTACTCGCTTGGGACTAGCAGGATCGAGCAGTACTTC.

There are many counts of this clonotype. The chain is built from TRBV28 and TRBJ2-7, with unresolved D. Trimming pared 6 bases from V and 2 bases from J, leaving 11 bases between. The CDR3 runs to 13 residues. Germline V lookup: CDR1 MDHEN, CDR2 SYDVKM. CDR3 region: CASRVGRAYEQYF. The CDR3 nucleotides are TGTGCCAGCAGAGTGGGAAGGGCCTACGAGCAGTACTTC.

Of note for this clonotype: The CDR3 ends on some other residue instead of the conserved phenylalanine or tryptophan, so this is likely a read error. V and J are TRBV20-1 and TRBJ2-3, with D perhaps TRBD2 (6 bases). The V and J ends lost 0 bases and 2 bases respectively, with 12 bases between them. This CDR3 spans 15 amino acids. Germline CDR1 is DFQATT and CDR2 is SNEGSKA (reference sequence). CDR3 amino acids: CSARDYAGTTDTQYL. CDR3 coding DNA: TGCAGTGCTAGAGATTATGCGGGGACCACAGATACGCAGTATCTT.

This clonotype was seen a few times. DNA for the CDR3: TGCAGTGCTAGAGTACGAGGGTTCTGGGGCACTGAAGCTTTCTTT. As protein: CSARVRGFWGTEAFF. The chain joins TRBV20-1 to TRBJ1-1; D gene unclear. The germline CDR1 and CDR2 sequences are DFQATT and SNEGSKA (reference sequence). V lost 1 base, J lost 4 bases, and 16 bases lay in between. CDR3 length: 15 amino acids.

This clonotype was seen repeatedly, ten times or more. The rearrangement joins TRBV18 to TRBJ2-7, with 7 bases identical to TRBD2. Germline CDR1 and CDR2: KGHSH and LQKENI. V lost 9 bases to trimming and J lost 6 bases; unmatched junction nucleotides: 8. CDR3 size: 12 residues. DNA for the CDR3: TGTGCCAGTTCCTCGCGGGAGAGCGAGCAGTACTTC. Translation: CASSSRESEQYF.

This clonotype was observed many times. The genes are TRBV10-3 and TRBJ1-5; no clear D. The ends were cut back, 3 bases at V and 2 bases at J, with 11 bases in the middle. CDR1 is ENHRY and CDR2 is SYGVKD in the germline V gene. The CDR3 contains 15 residues. CDR3 in DNA: TGTGCCATCAGTGATAATAACCGGGGCAATCAGCCCCAGCATTTT. Translated, it gives CAISDNNRGNQPQHF.

Ten or more counts support this clonotype. The chain joins TRBV11-1 to TRBJ2-3; TRBD2 agrees at 14 bases. The V gene end was trimmed by 5 bases and the J gene end by 11 bases; junction bases not matched to a gene: 12. The CDR3 is 16 amino acids. Germline CDR1 SGHAT, CDR2 FQDESV (reference sequence). Here the CDR3 DNA reads TGTGCCAGCAGCGCCCAGACTAGCGGGAGGGCGATACGGCAGTATTTT. It encodes CASSAQTSGRAIRQYF.

The rearrangement joins TRBV6-1 to TRBJ2-7; 15 bases map to TRBD2. This CDR3 region has 14 residues. From germline, CDR1 is MNHNS and CDR2 SASEGT. With 10 bases clipped from V and 4 bases from J, the junction kept 5 bases outside the gene matches. Written as DNA, the CDR3 is TGTGCCACTTCGGGACTAGCGGGAGGATACGAGCAGTACTTC. It yields the protein CATSGLAGGYEQYF.

This sequence joins TRBV6-2 or TRBV6-3 and TRBJ2-1; D is undetermined. V was cut by 1 base and J by 2 bases, with 9 bases left in between. Per the germline V gene, CDR1 is MNHEY and CDR2 is SVGEGT. This CDR3 comprises 15 residues. In DNA form, the CDR3 reads TGTGCCAGCAGTTACTTCGAACCAACCTACAATGAGCAGTTCTTC. Translation gives CASSYFEPTYNEQFF.

Note on this clonotype: A clone one base away is much larger, so this may be a read error. The genes are TRBV20-1 and TRBJ2-4; D unresolved. Germline loops: CDR1 DFQATT, CDR2 SNEGSKA (reference sequence). CDR3 length: 13 amino acids. CDR3 DNA sequence: TGCGGTGCTGTTAGAACGGGCAAAAACATTCAGTACTTC. It codes for CGAVRTGKNIQYF.

This clonotype has a handful of counts. This CDR3 reads CSVEQGGVGYTF. The CDR3, as DNA: TGCAGCGTTGAACAGGGGGGAGTTGGCTACACCTTC. The rearrangement uses TRBV29-1 and TRBJ1-2, with 7 bases aligning to TRBD1. CDR1 is SQVTM and CDR2 is ANQGSEA in the germline V gene. Unmatched junction bases numbered 4, after V lost 2 bases and J lost 7 bases. The CDR3 spans 12 residues.

This clonotype showed up just a few times. The chain links TRBV5-4 to TRBJ2-5; the D is unclear. The V end was cut by 2 bases, the J end by 2 bases, with 4 bases between. The germline CDR1 and CDR2 sequences are SGHNT and YYREEE (reference sequence). The CDR3 spans 12 residues. CDR3 protein: CASSFTQETQYF. CDR3 nucleotides: TGTGCCAGCAGCTTCACGCAAGAGACCCAGTACTTC.

There are a few counts of this clonotype. V and J are TRBV11-2 and TRBJ2-4; D is undetermined. With 5 bases removed from V and 6 bases from J, the gap between germline ends came to 14 bases. The CDR3 has 14 amino acids. Germline V gene data show CDR1 as SGHAT and CDR2 as FQNNGV. In nucleotides, the CDR3 is TGTGCCAGCAGCCAGACGGAATACGCAAACATTCAGTACTTC. As protein: CASSQTEYANIQYF.

The CDR3 DNA follows: TGCAGTGCTAGAGGGACAGGGAGGTTCACTGAAGCTTTCTTT. As protein: CSARGTGRFTEAFF. This chain uses TRBV20-1 with TRBJ1-1, with 8 bases that match TRBD1. The CDR3 has 14 amino acids. Per the germline V gene, CDR1 is DFQATT and CDR2 is SNEGSKA (reference sequence). V lost 1 base to trimming and J lost 4 bases; unmatched junction nucleotides: 5.

This clonotype was counted ten times or more. V is TRBV28 and J is TRBJ1-2, with 10 nucleotides matching TRBD1. The CDR3 spans 14 residues. Unmatched junction bases numbered 7, after V lost 5 bases and J lost 7 bases. Germline CDR1 is MDHEN and CDR2 is SYDVKM. The CDR3 coding sequence is TGTGCCAGCAGTATCCGGACAGGGGGACTTGGCTACACCTTC. Protein product: CASSIRTGGLGYTF.